The TCR beta chain under discussion was sequenced for a study of human T cells and chemical hapten exposure. Whole-study context: Sensitization involved placing 2% DPC onto an approximately 2 cm by approximately 2 cm region of upper inner arm skin. Study-wide findings and caveats: Those TCRs sitting above 1 in 1000 frequency stayed the same with DPC sensitization.

TCRdb fed the RACE reads into MiXCR, producing one record per CDR3 protein. The table shows 140,000 or so distinct CDR3 sequences, with about an eighth occurring only once. This clonotype was counted only a few times. Its antigen remains unknown. This sample's time point: patch test 2, 6 weeks after DPC sensitization. The treatment here: therapeutic diphenylcyclopropenone sensitization with weekly scalp DPC. The sample in question was whole blood, obtained in connection with sensitization to the hapten diphenylcyclopropenone (DPC). The sequence was collected from a woman between 45 and 60 years old with alopecia areata. Some clones in this sample may be carry-over from other donors' samples.

DNA of the CDR3: TGTGCCAGCAGCTCTAGCGGGAGAGTCCCCAGAGAGCAGTTCTTC. It is translated as CASSSSGRVPREQFF. The chain employs TRBV7-9 and TRBJ2-1, with 10 bases fitting TRBD2. The CDR3 runs to 15 residues. Germline CDR1 reads SEHNR; CDR2 reads FQNEAQ (reference sequence). The ends lost 4 bases at V and 10 bases at J; junction bases unmatched: 10. The full variable domain, its missing parts supplied by reference TRBV7-9 and TRBJ2-1, is DTGVSQNPRHKITKRGQNVTFRCDPISEHNRLYWYRQTLGQGPEFLTYFQNEAQLEKSRLLSDRFSAERPKGSFSTLEIQRTEQGDSAMYLCASSSSGRVPREQFFGPGTRLTVL.